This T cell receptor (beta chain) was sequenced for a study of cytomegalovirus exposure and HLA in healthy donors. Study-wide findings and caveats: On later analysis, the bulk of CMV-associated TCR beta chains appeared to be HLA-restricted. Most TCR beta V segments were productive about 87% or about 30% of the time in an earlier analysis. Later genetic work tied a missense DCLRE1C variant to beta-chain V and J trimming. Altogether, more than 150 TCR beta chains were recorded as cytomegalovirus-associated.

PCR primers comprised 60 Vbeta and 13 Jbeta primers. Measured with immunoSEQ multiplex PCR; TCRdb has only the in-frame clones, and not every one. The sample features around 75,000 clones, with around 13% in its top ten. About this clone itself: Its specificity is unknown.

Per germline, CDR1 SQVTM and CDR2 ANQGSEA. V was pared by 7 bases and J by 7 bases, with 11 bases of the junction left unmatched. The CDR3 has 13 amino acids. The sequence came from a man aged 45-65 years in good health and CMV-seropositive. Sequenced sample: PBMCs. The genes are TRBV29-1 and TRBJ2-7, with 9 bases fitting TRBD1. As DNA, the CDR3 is TGCAGCGCAGAGGGACAGGGAGCGAATGAGCAGTACTTC. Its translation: CSAEGQGANEQYF.